The 9 T cell receptor beta chains below were found in one sample sequenced in a study of blood T cell repertoires in COVID-19. The repertoire was sequenced with immunoSEQ multiplex PCR; TCRdb's copy has only in-frame clones and lacks some. The table has 150,000 to 200,000 clones, roughly three quarters seen once. The specimen sequenced was PBMCs or T cells enriched from blood (not recorded which). The source is a woman aged 45-60 years with acute COVID-19.

V usage is TRBV28 and J usage is TRBJ2-5; D is possibly TRBD2 (5 bases). CDR1 MDHEN and CDR2 SYDVKM come from the germline V gene. Trimming left V 3 bases short and J 4 bases short, with 15 bases between. This CDR3 comprises 15 residues. The CDR3 DNA sequence: TGTGCCAGCAGTTTTGTGGCTAGCCGGCTAGAGACCCAGTACTTC. This codes for CASSFVASRLETQYF.

The J gene is TRBJ1-6, the V gene TRBV10-3, with unresolved D. Germline CDR1 reads ENHRY; CDR2 reads SYGVKD. This CDR3 is built from 14 residues. V lost 4 bases and J 10 bases, leaving 14 bases between the germline ends. In DNA form, the CDR3 reads TGTGCCATCAGTGGAGATGACCCCAGGTCACCCCTCCACTTT. Translating it yields CAISGDDPRSPLHF.

This clone was seen a handful of times. This chain connects TRBV6-4 to TRBJ1-2; 7 bases fit TRBD1. This CDR3 spans 15 amino acids. V lost 0 bases to trimming and J lost 8 bases; unmatched junction nucleotides: 9. Germline assignment: CDR1 MRHNA and CDR2 SNTAGT. The CDR3 coding sequence is TGTGCCAGCAGTGACTCCCCGGCGGCAGGGGGGGGCTACACCTTC. Encoded protein: CASSDSPAAGGGYTF.

This chain connects TRBV19 to TRBJ1-2; a possible D gene is TRBD1 (6 bases). Germline CDR1 is LNHDA and CDR2 is SQIVND (reference sequence). The CDR3 totals 12 residues. This CDR3 reads CHPDGGARGYTF. CDR3 DNA sequence: TGTCACCCGGATGGGGGGGCGAGAGGCTACACCTTC. Using reference TRBV19 and TRBJ1-2 for the parts outside the CDR3, the full variable domain is DGGITQSPKYLFRKEGQNVTLSCEQNLNHDAMYWYRQDPGQGLRLIYYSQIVNDFQKGDIAEGYSVSREKKESFPLTVTSAQKNPTAFYLCHPDGGARGYTFGSGTRLTVV.

This chain connects TRBV6-2 or TRBV6-3 to TRBJ1-1; tentative D call: TRBD1 (5 bases). CDR1 MNHEY and CDR2 SVGEGT come from the germline V gene. Between the trimmed V and J ends, which lost 4 bases and 7 bases, there was a span of 16 bases. The length of the CDR3 is 14 residues. The DNA of the CDR3 is TGTGCCAGCAGTTCAAGGACACCCTTGCGTGAAGCTTTCTTT. It is translated as CASSSRTPLREAFF.

The genes are TRBV6-5 and TRBJ1-3; D is unclear. CDR3 size: 14 residues. The V and J ends lost 2 bases and 1 base respectively, with 6 bases between them. CDR1 and CDR2 from the germline V gene are MNHEY and SVGAGI. The CDR3 DNA is TGTGCCAGCAGTTACGGTCAGTCTGGAAACACCATATATTTT. Protein product: CASSYGQSGNTIYF.

The chain recombines TRBV29-1 with TRBJ1-2; TRBD1 matches 7 bases. After removal of 5 bases from V and 6 bases from J, the junction contained 12 bases not matched to a gene. Germline CDR1 is SQVTM and CDR2 is ANQGSEA. The CDR3 is 14 amino acids. In DNA form, the CDR3 reads TGCAGCGTTCGGGGACAGACCGAGGTGGATGGCTACACCTTC. Amino acids: CSVRGQTEVDGYTF.

V is TRBV6-5 and J is TRBJ1-1, with 7 bases that match TRBD1. This CDR3 is 13 amino acids long. CDR1 and CDR2 (germline): MNHEY, SVGAGI. The junction had 8 bases not matched to a gene; V was cut back by 8 bases and J by 5 bases. DNA of the CDR3: TGTGCCAGCGGAACAGGGGTTCTAACTGAAGCTTTCTTT. This encodes CASGTGVLTEAFF.

The chain combines TRBV27 with TRBJ1-1; 7 bases match TRBD1. The CDR3 is 14 amino acids. V lost 6 bases, J lost 0 bases, and 4 bases stayed unmatched. CDR1 is MNHEY and CDR2 is SMNVEV in the germline V gene (reference sequence). The CDR3 nucleotides are TGTGCCAGCAGCCGGACAGGTCTGAACACTGAAGCTTTCTTT. Encoded protein: CASSRTGLNTEAFF.